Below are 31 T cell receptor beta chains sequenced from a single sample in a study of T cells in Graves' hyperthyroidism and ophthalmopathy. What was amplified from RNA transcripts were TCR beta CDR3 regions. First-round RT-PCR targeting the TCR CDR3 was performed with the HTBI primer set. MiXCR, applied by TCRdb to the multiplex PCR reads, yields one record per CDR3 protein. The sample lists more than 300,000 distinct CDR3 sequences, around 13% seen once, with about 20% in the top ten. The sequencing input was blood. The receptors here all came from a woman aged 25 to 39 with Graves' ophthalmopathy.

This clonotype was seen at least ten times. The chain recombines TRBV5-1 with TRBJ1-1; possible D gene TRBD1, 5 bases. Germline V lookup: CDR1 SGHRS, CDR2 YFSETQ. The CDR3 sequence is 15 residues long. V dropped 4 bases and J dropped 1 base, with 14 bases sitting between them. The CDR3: CASSGITGRNTEAFF. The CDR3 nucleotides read TGCGCCAGCAGCGGGATAACAGGAAGGAACACTGAAGCTTTCTTT.

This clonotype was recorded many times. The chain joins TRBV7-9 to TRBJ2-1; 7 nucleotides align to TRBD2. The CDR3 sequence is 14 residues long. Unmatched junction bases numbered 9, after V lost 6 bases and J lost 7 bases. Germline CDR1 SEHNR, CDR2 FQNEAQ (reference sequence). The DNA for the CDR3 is TGTGCCAGCAGGCAGTCAGCGGGGCCAAATGAGCAGTTCTTC. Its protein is CASRQSAGPNEQFF. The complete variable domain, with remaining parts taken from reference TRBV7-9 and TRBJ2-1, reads DTGVSQNPRHKITKRGQNVTFRCDPISEHNRLYWYRQTLGQGPEFLTYFQNEAQLEKSRLLSDRFSAERPKGSFSTLEIQRTEQGDSAMYLCASRQSAGPNEQFFGPGTRLTVL.

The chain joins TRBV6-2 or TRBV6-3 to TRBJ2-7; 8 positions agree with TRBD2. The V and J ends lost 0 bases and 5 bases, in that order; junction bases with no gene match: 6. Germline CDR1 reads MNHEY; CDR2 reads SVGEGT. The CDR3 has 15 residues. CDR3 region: CASSYSSGGRDEQYF. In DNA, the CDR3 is TGTGCCAGCAGTTACTCGTCGGGGGGGCGAGACGAGCAGTACTTC.

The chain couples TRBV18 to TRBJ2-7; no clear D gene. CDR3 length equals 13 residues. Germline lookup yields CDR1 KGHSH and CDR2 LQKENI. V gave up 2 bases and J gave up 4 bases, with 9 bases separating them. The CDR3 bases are TGTGCCAGCTCACCAAGATACGGTTACGAGCAGTACTTC. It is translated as CASSPRYGYEQYF.

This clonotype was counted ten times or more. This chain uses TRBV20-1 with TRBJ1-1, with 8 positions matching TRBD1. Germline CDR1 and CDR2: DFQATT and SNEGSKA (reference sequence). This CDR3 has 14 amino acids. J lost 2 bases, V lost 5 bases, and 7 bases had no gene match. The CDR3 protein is CSASDRGPNTEAFF. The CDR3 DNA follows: TGCAGTGCTTCCGACAGGGGTCCAAACACTGAAGCTTTCTTT.

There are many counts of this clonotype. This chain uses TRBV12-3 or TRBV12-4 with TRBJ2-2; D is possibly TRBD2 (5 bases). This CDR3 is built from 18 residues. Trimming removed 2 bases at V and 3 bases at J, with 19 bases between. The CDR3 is CASSLRTGLLADTGELFF. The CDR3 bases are TGTGCCAGCAGTTTACGAACCGGACTGCTCGCGGACACCGGGGAGCTGTTTTTT.

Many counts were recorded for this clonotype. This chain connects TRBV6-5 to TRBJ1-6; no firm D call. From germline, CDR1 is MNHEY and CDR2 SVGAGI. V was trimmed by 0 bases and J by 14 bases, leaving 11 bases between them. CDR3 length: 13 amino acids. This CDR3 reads CASSYSKGMALHF. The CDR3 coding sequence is TGTGCCAGCAGTTACTCGAAGGGAATGGCCCTCCACTTT.

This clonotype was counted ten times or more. CDR3 DNA: TGTGCCAGCAGCCCTGATGGGGGGAGCTATGGCTACACCTTC. This sequence encodes CASSPDGGSYGYTF. The rearrangement joins TRBV11-1 to TRBJ1-2, with a weak D call TRBD1 (5 bases). V lost 5 bases, J lost 4 bases, and 14 bases lay in between. The germline V gene encodes CDR1 SGHAT and CDR2 FQDESV (reference sequence). The CDR3 contains 14 residues.

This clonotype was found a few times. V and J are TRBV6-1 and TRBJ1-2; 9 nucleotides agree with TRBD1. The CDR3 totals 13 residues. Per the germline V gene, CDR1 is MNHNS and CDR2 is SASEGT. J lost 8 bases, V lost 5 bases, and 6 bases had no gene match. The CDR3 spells CASSITGGSGYTF. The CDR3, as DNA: TGTGCCAGCAGTATAACAGGGGGCTCAGGCTACACCTTC.

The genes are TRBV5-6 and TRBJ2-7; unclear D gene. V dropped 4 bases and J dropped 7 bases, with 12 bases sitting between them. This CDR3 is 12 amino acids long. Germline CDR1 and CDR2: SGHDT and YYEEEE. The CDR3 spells CASSLAPMEQYF. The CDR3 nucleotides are TGTGCCAGCAGCCTGGCGCCAATGGAGCAGTACTTC.

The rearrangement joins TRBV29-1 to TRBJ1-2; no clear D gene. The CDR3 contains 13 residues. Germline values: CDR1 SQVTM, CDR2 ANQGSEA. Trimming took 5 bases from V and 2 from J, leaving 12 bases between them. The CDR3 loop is CSVRSSENYGYTF. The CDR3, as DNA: TGCAGCGTTAGGTCCTCCGAGAACTATGGCTACACCTTC.

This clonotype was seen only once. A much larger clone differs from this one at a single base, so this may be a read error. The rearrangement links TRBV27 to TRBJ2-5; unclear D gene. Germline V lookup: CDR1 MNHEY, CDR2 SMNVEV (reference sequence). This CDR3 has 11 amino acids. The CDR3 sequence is CASRKQEAQYF. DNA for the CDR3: TGTGCCAGCAGGAAACAAGAGGCCCAGTACTTC.

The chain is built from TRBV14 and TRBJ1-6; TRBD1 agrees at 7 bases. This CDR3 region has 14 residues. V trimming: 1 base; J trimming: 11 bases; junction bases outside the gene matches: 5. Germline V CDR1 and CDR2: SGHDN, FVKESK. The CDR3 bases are TGTGCCAGCAGCCAAGGGGACAGAATGACACCCCTCCACTTT. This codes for CASSQGDRMTPLHF.

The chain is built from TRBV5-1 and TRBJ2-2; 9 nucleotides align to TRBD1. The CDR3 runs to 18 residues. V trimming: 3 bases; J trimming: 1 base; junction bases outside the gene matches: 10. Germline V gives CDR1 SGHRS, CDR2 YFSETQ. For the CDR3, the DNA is TGCGCCAGCAGCTGGGGACCGGGACAGGGAAGGAACACCGGGGAGCTGTTTTTT. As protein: CASSWGPGQGRNTGELFF.

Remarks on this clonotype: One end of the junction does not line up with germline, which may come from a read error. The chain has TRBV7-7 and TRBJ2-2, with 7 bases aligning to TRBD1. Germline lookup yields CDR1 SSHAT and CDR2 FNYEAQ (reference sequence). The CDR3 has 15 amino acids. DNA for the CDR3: TGTGCTAGCACACTCAACACAGGGGCAACCGGGGAGCTGTTTTTT. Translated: CASTLNTGATGELFF.

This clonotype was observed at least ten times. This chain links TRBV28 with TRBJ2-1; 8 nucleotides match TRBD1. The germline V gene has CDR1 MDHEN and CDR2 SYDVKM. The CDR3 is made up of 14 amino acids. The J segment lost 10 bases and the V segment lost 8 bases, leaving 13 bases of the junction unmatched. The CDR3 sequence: CASWDRSSSDEQFF. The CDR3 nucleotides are TGTGCCAGCTGGGACAGGTCATCTTCGGACGAGCAGTTCTTC.

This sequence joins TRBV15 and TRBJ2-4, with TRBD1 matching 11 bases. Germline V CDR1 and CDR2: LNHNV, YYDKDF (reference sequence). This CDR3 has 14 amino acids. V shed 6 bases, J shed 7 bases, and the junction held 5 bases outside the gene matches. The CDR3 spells CATSFGQGANIQYF. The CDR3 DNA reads TGTGCCACCAGTTTTGGACAGGGGGCGAACATTCAGTACTTC.

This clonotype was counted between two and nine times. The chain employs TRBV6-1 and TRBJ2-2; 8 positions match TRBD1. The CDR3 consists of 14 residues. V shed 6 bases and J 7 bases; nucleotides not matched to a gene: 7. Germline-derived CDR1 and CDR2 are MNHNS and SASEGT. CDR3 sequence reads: CASSSGGRSGELFF. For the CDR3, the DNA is TGTGCCAGCAGCTCAGGGGGCCGAAGCGGGGAGCTGTTTTTT.

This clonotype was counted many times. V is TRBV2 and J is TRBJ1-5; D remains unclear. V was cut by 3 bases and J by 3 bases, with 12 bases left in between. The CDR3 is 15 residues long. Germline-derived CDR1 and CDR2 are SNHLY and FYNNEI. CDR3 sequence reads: CASSEDGRDNQPQHF. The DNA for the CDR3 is TGTGCCAGCAGTGAGGATGGACGGGACAATCAGCCCCAGCATTTT.

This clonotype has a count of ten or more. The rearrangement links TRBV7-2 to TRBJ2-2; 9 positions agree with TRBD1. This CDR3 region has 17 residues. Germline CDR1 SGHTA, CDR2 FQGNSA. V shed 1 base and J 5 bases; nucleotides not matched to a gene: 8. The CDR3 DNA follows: TGTGCCAGCAGCTTAGTGTCCCCGGGACAGGGTACCGGGGAGCTGTTTTTT. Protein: CASSLVSPGQGTGELFF.

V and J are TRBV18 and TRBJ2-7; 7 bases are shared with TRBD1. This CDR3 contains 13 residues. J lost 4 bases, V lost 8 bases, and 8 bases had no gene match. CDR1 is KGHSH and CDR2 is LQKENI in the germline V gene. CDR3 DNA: TGTGCCAGCGTACCATGGACAGGTTACGAGCAGTACTTC. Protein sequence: CASVPWTGYEQYF.

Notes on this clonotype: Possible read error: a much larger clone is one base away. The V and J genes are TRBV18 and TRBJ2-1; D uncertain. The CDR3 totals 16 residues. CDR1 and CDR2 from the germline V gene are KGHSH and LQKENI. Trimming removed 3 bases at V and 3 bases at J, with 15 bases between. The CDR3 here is CASSPPRTAHYNEQFF. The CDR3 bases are TGTGCCAGCTCACCGCCCCGAACAGCCCACTACAATGAGCAGTTCTTC.

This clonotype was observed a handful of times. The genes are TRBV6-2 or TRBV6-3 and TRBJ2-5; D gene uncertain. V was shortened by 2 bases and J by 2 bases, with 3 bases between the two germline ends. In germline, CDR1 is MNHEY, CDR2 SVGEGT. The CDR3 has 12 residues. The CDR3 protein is CASSYTQETQYF. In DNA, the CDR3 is TGTGCCAGCAGTTACACTCAAGAGACCCAGTACTTC.

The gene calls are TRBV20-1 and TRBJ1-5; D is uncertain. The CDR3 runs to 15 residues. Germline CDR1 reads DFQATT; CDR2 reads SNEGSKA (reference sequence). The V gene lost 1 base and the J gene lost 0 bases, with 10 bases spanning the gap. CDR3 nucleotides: TGCAGTGCTAGAGTTTCGATCAATAGCAATCAGCCCCAGCATTTT. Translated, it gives CSARVSINSNQPQHF.

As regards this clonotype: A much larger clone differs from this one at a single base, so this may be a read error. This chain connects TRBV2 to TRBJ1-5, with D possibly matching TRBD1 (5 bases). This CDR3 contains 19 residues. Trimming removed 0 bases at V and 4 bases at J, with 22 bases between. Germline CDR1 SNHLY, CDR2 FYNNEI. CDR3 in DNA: TGTGCCAGCAGTGAAGCGCATCGTCTGCCGTCAGGGCAGAATCAGCCCCAGCATTTT. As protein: CASSEAHRLPSGQNQPQHF.

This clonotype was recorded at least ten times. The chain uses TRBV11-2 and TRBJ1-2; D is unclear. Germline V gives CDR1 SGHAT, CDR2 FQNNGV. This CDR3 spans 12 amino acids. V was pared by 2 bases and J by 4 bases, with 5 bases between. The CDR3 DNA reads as TGTGCCAGCAGCTTAACGGGCTATGGCTACACCTTC. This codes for CASSLTGYGYTF.

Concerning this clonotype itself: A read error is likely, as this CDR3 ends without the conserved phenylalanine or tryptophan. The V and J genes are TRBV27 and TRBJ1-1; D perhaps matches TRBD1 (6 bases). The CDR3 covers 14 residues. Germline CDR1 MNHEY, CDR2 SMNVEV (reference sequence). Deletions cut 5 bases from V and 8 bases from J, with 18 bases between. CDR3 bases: TGTGCCAGCAGTACGAGGACAGCGAGCACCGAAGCTTTCCTT. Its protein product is CASSTRTASTEAFL.

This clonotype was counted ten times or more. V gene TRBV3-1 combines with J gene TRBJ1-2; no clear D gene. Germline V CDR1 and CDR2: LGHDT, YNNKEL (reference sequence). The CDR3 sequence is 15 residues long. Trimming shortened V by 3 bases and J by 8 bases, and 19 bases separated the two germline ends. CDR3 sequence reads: CASSQDTTDRRGYTF. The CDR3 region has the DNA TGTGCCAGCAGCCAGGATACGACCGACCGGCGGGGCTACACCTTC.

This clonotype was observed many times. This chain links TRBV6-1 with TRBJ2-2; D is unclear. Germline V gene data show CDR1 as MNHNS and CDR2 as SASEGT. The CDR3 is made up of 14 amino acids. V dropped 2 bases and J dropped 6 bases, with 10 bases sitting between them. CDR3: CASSEWGSAGELFF. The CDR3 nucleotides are TGTGCCAGCAGTGAATGGGGTTCGGCCGGGGAGCTGTTTTTT.

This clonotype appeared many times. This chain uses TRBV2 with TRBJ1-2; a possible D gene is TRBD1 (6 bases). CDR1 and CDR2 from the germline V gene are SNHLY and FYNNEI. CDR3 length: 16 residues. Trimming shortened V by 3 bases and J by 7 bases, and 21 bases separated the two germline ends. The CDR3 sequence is CASSDFRGSGISGYTF. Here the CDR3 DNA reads TGTGCCAGCAGTGACTTCAGGGGTTCCGGGATTAGTGGCTACACCTTC.

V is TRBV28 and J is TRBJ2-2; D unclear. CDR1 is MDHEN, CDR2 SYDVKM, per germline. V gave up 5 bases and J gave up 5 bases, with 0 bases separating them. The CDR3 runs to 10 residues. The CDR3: CASSTGELFF. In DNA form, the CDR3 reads TGTGCCAGCAGTACCGGGGAGCTGTTTTTT.